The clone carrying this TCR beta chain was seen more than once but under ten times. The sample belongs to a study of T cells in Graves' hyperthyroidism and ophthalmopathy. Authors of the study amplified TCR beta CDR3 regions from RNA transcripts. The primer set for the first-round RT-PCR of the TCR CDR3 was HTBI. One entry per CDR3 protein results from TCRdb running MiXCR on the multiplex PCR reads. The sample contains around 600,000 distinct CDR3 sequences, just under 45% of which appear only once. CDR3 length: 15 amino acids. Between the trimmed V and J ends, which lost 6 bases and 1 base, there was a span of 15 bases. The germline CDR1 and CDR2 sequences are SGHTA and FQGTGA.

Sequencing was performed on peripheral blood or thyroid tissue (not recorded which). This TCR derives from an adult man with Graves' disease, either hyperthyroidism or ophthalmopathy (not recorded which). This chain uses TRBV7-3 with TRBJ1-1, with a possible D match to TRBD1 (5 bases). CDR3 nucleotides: TGTGCCAGCAGATCAGGGCTGTCTTCGAACACTGAAGCTTTCTTT. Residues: CASRSGLSSNTEAFF.